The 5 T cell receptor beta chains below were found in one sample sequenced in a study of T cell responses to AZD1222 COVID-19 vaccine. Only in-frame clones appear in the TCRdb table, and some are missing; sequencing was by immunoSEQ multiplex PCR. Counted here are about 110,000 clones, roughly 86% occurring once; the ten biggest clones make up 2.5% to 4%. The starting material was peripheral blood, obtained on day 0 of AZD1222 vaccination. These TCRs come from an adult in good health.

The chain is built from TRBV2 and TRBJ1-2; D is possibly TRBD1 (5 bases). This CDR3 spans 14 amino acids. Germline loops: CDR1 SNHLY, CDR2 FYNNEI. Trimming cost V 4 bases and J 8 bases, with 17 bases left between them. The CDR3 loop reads CASSGQGWSGGYTF. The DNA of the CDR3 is TGTGCCAGCAGTGGCCAGGGATGGTCGGGGGGCTACACCTTC.

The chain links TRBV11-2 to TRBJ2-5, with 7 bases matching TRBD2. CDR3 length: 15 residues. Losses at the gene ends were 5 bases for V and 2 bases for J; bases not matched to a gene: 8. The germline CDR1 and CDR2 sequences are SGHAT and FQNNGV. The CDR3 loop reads CASSPGRTLQETQYF. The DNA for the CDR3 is TGTGCCAGCAGCCCCGGGAGGACCCTGCAAGAGACCCAGTACTTC.

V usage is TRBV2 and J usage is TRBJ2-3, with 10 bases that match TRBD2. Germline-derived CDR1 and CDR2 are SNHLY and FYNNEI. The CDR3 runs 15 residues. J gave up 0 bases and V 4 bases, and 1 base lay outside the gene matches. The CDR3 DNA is TGTGCCAGCAGTGTAGCGGGGGGAAGCACAGATACGCAGTATTTT. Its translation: CASSVAGGSTDTQYF.

CDR3 coding DNA: TGTGCCAGCAGCTCCGGGACAGGGGCAGGCAATGAGCAGTTCTTC. It encodes CASSSGTGAGNEQFF. The genes are TRBV7-9 and TRBJ2-1; 10 nucleotides align to TRBD1. CDR1 is SEHNR, CDR2 FQNEAQ, per germline (reference sequence). The J segment lost 6 bases and the V segment lost 4 bases, leaving 6 bases of the junction unmatched. CDR3 length: 15 residues.

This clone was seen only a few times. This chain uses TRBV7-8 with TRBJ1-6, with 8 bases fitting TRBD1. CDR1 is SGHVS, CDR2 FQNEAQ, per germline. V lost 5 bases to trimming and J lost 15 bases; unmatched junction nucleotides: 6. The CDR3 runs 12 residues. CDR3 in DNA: TGTGCCAGCAGCCATCCGACAGGGGACCTCCACTTT. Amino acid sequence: CASSHPTGDLHF.